This T cell receptor beta chain was documented in a study of radiotherapy plus CTLA-4 blockade in lung cancer. The wider study: Patients showed objective responses in roughly 18% of cases, and disease control was achieved by under 35%.

About this clone: Its antigen is unidentified.

With ipilimumab providing CTLA-4 blockade, focal radiation was administered to patients who had chemo-refractory metastatic non-small-cell lung cancer. Some clones are missing from TCRdb's copy, which holds only in-frame ones; the method was immunoSEQ multiplex PCR. The sample consists of about 120,000 clones, 70% to 90% of them appearing once. In germline, CDR1 is MNHEY, CDR2 SVGAGI. The CDR3 spans 11 residues. The V end lost 7 bases, the J end lost 5 bases, and 6 bases lay between the germline ends. Study-level results: Reported findings show early blood T cell clone dynamics, with interferon-beta, best predicted response. Blood saw expansion of tumor-derived TCR clones after radiotherapy plus ipilimumab.

The specimen comprised peripheral blood, sampled from a patient treated with radiotherapy plus ipilimumab. This clonotype was sampled from a human donor with non-small cell lung cancer that progressed on radiotherapy plus ipilimumab. V and J are TRBV6-5 and TRBJ2-1; D is ambiguous. CDR3 in DNA: TGTGCCAGCACCCTCGACAATGAGCAGTTCTTC. It codes for CASTLDNEQFF.